Listed below are T cell receptor beta chains from one sample, sequenced in a study of blood T cell repertoires in COVID-19. Libraries were prepared by immunoSEQ multiplex PCR; TCRdb keeps only in-frame clonotypes and omits some of them. This sample has 53,000 or so clones; over 70% occur once, and the top ten carry approximately 15%. Sequenced: peripheral blood. The receptors originated from a human donor with active or convalescent COVID-19. The donor label of this sample is uncertain. Both conserved end residues are part of each CDR3. D genes are given only for firm matches. For some rows the clone size is stated as once, few or many, or as a class when expanded; others skip it.

NA	TRBV2	TRBJ1-5	NA	TGTGCCAGCAGGACCTCCGCCGGGAGCAATCAGCCCCAGCATTTT	CASRTSAGSNQPQHF
once	TRBV7-2	TRBJ2-5	TRBD2	TGTGCCAGCAGCTCCCCAAGGACTAGCGGGAGACCCCAAGAGACCCAGTACTTC	CASSSPRTSGRPQETQYF
NA	TRBV5-6	TRBJ1-1	NA	TGTGCCAGCAGCTTGGGGGGCCGCAGCCACACTGAAGCTTTCTTT	CASSLGGRSHTEAFF
NA	TRBV11-2	TRBJ2-1	NA	TGTGCCAGCAGCTTAGACTTGAGCTCCTACAATGAGCAGTTCTTC	CASSLDLSSYNEQFF
once	TRBV20-1	TRBJ1-1	TRBD1	TGCAGTGCTCGCAGGGGGCTAGAAGCTTTCTTT	CSARRGLEAFF
medium-sized	TRBV5-5	TRBJ2-1	NA	TGTGCCAGCAGCTCCCCCGGGAATGAGCAGTTCTTC	CASSSPGNEQFF
once	TRBV5-6	TRBJ1-6	NA	TGTGCCAGCAGCTTGATTACGGGGAGTCATAATTCACCCCTCCACTTT	CASSLITGSHNSPLHF
once	TRBV19	TRBJ2-7	NA	TGTGCCAGTAGTATAGCGGGAGAGCAGTACTTC	CASSIAGEQYF
NA	TRBV2	TRBJ2-7	TRBD2	TGTGCCAGCAGGGGCCTTCCCCCAGCGGGAGAGACCCACGAGCAGTACTTC	CASRGLPPAGETHEQYF
NA	TRBV11-3	TRBJ2-2	NA	TGTGCCAGCAGTAAGGGAGCGGTTCCGGCACGCACCGGGGAGCTGTTTTTT	CASSKGAVPARTGELFF
NA	TRBV28	TRBJ1-4	NA	TGTGCCAGCAGTCCGCCCCCGGGGGTTAATGAAAAACTGTTTTTT	CASSPPPGVNEKLFF
NA	TRBV10-2	TRBJ1-2	NA	TGCGCCAGCAGGACAGACCACTATGGCTACACCTTC	CASRTDHYGYTF
few	TRBV7-9	TRBJ1-6	TRBD1	TGTGCCAGCAGTTGGGGACAGGGGGATCAGTCACCCCTCCACTTT	CASSWGQGDQSPLHF
NA	TRBV4-1	TRBJ1-6	NA	TGCGCCAGCAGCCAAGACGGGAGGGCCTATAATTCACCCCTCCACTTT	CASSQDGRAYNSPLHF
few	TRBV7-2	TRBJ2-7	TRBD1	TGTGCCAGCAGCTTAGGGACAGGGAGGTCCTACGAGCAGTACTTC	CASSLGTGRSYEQYF
NA	TRBV29-1	TRBJ2-3	NA	TGCAGCGTTGAACTAGCGTCAGATACGCAGTATTTT	CSVELASDTQYF
NA	TRBV10-3	TRBJ2-1	NA	TGTGCCATCAGTGAGTCGAGCCTATTCTCCTACAATGAGCAGTTCTTC	CAISESSLFSYNEQFF
NA	TRBV9	TRBJ2-5	NA	TGTGCCAGCAGCGTAGCGCTGGCCTCAGGAGGCTCGGGGGAGACCCAGTACTTC	CASSVALASGGSGETQYF
NA	TRBV2	TRBJ1-5	TRBD1	TGTGCCAGCAGTGAACGGGGCAGGGGGCAGCCCCAGCATTTT	CASSERGRGQPQHF
NA	TRBV11-2	TRBJ2-3	TRBD2	TGTGCCAGCAGCTTAGCCCTAGCGGGAGGATCAGATACGCAGTATTTT	CASSLALAGGSDTQYF
NA	TRBV19	TRBJ2-3	NA	TGTGCCAGTACCATGAGTCCGAGAACTAGCACAGATACGCAGTATTTT	CASTMSPRTSTDTQYF
NA	TRBV14	TRBJ1-6	NA	TGTGCCAGCAAAGTGAGCTCCTATAATTCACCCCTCCACTTT	CASKVSSYNSPLHF
NA	TRBV28	TRBJ1-1	TRBD1	TGTGCCAGCGGAGACAGGGGGACTGAAGCTTTCTTT	CASGDRGTEAFF
NA	TRBV3-1/TRBV3-2	TRBJ2-1	TRBD2	TGTGCCAGCAGCCGGGGACTAGCGGGAAACCCGGGTGAGCAGTTCTTC	CASSRGLAGNPGEQFF
few	TRBV28	TRBJ2-1	NA	TGTGCCAGCAGTTTAGGAGGGCAGGGGGGCAATGAGCAGTTCTTC	CASSLGGQGGNEQFF
NA	TRBV7-2	TRBJ1-2	NA	TGTGCCAGCAGCCCCCACATTGACTATGGCTACACCTTC	CASSPHIDYGYTF
NA	TRBV20-1	TRBJ1-2	NA	TGCAGTGCTAGGTCTAGGGGAACCATCTTC	CSARSRGTIF
NA	TRBV9	TRBJ1-1	TRBD1	TGTGCCAGCAGCGTGTCGCGGGACAGAGGACCGAACACTGAAGCTTTCTTT	CASSVSRDRGPNTEAFF
NA	TRBV28	TRBJ1-3	NA	TGTGCCAGCAGTTTAAGACCAGACTTCTTCTCTGGAAACACCATATATTTT	CASSLRPDFFSGNTIYF
NA	TRBV19	TRBJ1-1	TRBD1	TGTGCCAGTAGTACTCGACAGGGGCGGGTTGAAGCTTTCTTT	CASSTRQGRVEAFF
NA	TRBV7-9	TRBJ1-2	NA	TGTGCCAGCAGCAGTACGTACAGGGCCTCTTTAGGCTACACCTTC	CASSSTYRASLGYTF
NA	TRBV14	TRBJ1-2	NA	TGTGCCAGCAGCCAAGGGCCAGGGGATGGCTACACCTTC	CASSQGPGDGYTF
NA	TRBV2	TRBJ2-7	TRBD2	TGTGCCAGCAGGGAGGGACTAGCGGGAGGAATTCACGAGCAGTACTTC	CASREGLAGGIHEQYF
NA	TRBV2	TRBJ2-7	NA	TGTGCCAGCATGTGGGGGGGCAGTAACGAGCAGTACTTC	CASMWGGSNEQYF
NA	TRBV11-2	TRBJ2-1	TRBD2	TGTGCCAGCAGCTTATATCGGACTAGCGGAGGGGGCTTCAATGAGCAGTTCTTC	CASSLYRTSGGGFNEQFF
NA	TRBV11-2	TRBJ2-1	NA	TGTGCCAGCAGCTTTGACGCGCTCCTACAGGATGAGCAGTTCTTC	CASSFDALLQDEQFF
NA	TRBV4-2	TRBJ2-6	NA	TGTGCCAGCAGCGGGCAGGGGTCTGGGGCCAACGTCCTGACTTTC	CASSGQGSGANVLTF
NA	TRBV2	TRBJ2-2	TRBD2	TGTGCCACCCAGCGGGAGGGCCGGGCGAACACCGGGGAGCTGTTTTTT	CATQREGRANTGELFF
NA	TRBV6-5	TRBJ1-4	NA	TGTGCCAGCAGCCAGGGCTTTTTGGAAAAACTGTTTTTT	CASSQGFLEKLFF
once	TRBV11-1	TRBJ2-1	NA	TGTGCCAGCAGCTTAGGAGAGTTGCTGTTCTTC	CASSLGELLFF
NA	TRBV2	TRBJ2-3	TRBD2	TGTGCCAGCAGTCCGAGAGGACTAGTTGAGGTAGATACGCAGTATTTT	CASSPRGLVEVDTQYF
NA	TRBV5-1	TRBJ1-5	TRBD1	TGCGCCAGCAGCCCCGGGACAGGGGACGGCCAGCCCCAGCATTTT	CASSPGTGDGQPQHF